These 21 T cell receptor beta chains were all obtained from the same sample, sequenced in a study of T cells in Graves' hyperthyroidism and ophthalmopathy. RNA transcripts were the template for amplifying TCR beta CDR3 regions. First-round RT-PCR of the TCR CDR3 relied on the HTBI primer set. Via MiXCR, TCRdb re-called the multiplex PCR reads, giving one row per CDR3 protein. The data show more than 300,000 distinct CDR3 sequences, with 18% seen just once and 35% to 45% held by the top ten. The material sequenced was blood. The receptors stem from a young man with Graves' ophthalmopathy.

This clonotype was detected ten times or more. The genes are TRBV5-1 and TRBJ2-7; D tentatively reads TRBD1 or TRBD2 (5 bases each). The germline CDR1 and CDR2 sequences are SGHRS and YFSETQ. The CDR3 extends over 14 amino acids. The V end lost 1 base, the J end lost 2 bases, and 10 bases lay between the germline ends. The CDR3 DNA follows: TGCGCCAGCAGCTTGATAGAGGGGACCTACGAGCAGTACTTC. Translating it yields CASSLIEGTYEQYF.

CDR3 protein: CASSPEKGIGSSYEQYF. The CDR3 DNA follows: TGTGCCAGCAGCCCGGAAAAGGGTATAGGAAGCTCCTACGAGCAGTACTTC. The chain carries TRBV6-1 and TRBJ2-7; D not certain. Germline V lookup: CDR1 MNHNS, CDR2 SASEGT. Trimming stripped 6 bases from V and 0 bases from J, with 21 bases between. This CDR3 is 17 amino acids long.

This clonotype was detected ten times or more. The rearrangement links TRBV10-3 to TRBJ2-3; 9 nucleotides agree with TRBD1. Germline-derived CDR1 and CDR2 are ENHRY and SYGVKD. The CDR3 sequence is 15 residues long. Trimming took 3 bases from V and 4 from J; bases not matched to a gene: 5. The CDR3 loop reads CAISDRDRVADTQYF. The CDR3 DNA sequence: TGTGCCATCAGTGACCGGGACAGGGTAGCAGATACGCAGTATTTT.

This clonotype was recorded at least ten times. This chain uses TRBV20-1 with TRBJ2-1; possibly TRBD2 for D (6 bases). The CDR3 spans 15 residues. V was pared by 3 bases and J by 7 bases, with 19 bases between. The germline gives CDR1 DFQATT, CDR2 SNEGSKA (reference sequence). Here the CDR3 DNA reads TGCAGTGCTAGTGAAACTAGCCTGGGTGAGAATGAGCAGTTCTTC. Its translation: CSASETSLGENEQFF.

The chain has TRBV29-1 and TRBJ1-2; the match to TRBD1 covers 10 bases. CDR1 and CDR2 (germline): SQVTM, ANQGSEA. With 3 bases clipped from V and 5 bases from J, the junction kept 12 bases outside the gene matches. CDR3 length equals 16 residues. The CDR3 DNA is TGCAGCGTTGACGAACCTAGACAGGGGGCCGGGTATGGCTACACCTTC. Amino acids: CSVDEPRQGAGYGYTF.

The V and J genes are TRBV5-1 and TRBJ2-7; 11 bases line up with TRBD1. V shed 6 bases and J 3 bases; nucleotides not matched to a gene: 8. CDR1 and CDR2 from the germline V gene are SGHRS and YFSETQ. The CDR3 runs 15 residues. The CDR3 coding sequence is TGCGCCAGCAAAAATCCGGGACAGGGGGTCTACGAGCAGTACTTC. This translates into CASKNPGQGVYEQYF.

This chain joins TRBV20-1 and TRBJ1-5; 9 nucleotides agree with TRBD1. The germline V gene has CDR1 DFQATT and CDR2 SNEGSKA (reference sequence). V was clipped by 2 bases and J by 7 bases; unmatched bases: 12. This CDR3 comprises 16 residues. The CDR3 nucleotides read TGCAGTGCTAGAAGGGGACAGGGACAGTTGGGCCAGCCCCAGCATTTT. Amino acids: CSARRGQGQLGQPQHF.

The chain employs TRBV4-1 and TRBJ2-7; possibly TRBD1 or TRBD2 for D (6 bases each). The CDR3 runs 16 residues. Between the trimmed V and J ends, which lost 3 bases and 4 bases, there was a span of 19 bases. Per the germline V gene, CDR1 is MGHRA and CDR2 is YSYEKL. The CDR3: CASSQGGLTRGYEQYF. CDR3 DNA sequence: TGCGCCAGCAGCCAGGGAGGCCTAACTAGGGGGTACGAGCAGTACTTC.

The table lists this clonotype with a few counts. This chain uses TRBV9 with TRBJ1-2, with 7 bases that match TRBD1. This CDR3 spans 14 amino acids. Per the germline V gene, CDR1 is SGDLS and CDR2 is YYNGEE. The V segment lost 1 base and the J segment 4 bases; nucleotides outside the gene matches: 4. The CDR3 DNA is TGTGCCAGCAGCGTATCAGGGGGTGCCTATGGCTACACCTTC. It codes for CASSVSGGAYGYTF.

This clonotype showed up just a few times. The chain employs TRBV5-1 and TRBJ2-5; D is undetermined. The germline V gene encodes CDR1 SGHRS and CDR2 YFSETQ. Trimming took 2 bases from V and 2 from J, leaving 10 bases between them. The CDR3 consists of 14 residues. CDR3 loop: CASSFFPPQETQYF. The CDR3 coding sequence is TGCGCCAGCAGCTTTTTCCCCCCACAAGAGACCCAGTACTTC. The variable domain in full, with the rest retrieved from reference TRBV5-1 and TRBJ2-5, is KAGVTQTPRYLIKTRGQQVTLSCSPISGHRSVSWYQQTPGQGLQFLFEYFSETQRNKGNFPGRFSGRQFSNSRSEMNVSTLELGDSALYLCASSFFPPQETQYFGPGTRLLVL.

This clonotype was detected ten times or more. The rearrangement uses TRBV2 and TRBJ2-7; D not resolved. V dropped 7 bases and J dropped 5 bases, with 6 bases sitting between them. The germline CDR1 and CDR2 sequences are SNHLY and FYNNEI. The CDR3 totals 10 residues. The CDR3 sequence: CASIGHEQYF. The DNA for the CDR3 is TGTGCCAGCATTGGACACGAGCAGTACTTC.

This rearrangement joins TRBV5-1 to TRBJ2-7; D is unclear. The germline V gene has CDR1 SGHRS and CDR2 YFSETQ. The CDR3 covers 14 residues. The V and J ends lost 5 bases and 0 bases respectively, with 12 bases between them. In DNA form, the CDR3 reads TGCGCCAGCAGGCCTAGGACGGACTCCTACGAGCAGTACTTC. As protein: CASRPRTDSYEQYF. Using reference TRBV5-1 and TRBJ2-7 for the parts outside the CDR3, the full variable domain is KAGVTQTPRYLIKTRGQQVTLSCSPISGHRSVSWYQQTPGQGLQFLFEYFSETQRNKGNFPGRFSGRQFSNSRSEMNVSTLELGDSALYLCASRPRTDSYEQYFGPGTRLTVT.

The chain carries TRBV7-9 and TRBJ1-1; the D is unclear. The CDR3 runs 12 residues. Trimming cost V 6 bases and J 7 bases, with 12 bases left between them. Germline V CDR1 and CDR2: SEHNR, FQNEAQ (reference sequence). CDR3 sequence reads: CASSRAGGEAFF. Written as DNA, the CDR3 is TGTGCCAGCAGTAGGGCTGGAGGTGAAGCTTTCTTT.

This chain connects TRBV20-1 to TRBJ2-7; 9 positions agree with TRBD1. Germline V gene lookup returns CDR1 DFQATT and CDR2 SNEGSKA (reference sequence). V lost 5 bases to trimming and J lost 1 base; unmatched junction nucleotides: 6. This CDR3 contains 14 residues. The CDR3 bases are TGCAGTGCTGACGGCGGGACAGGGTCCTACGAGCAGTACTTC. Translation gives CSADGGTGSYEQYF.

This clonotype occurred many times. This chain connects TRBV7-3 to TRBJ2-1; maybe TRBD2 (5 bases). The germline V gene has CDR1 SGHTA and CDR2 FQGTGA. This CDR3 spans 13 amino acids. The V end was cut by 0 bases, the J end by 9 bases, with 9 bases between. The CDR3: CASSLTSGIEQFF. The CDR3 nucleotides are TGTGCCAGCAGCTTAACGTCCGGGATTGAGCAGTTCTTC.

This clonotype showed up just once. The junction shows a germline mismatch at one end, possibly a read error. The CDR3 region is CASSFETGSPSGADVLTF. The CDR3 bases are TGTGCCAGCAGCTTCGAGACAGGGAGCCCTTCTGGGGCCGACGTCCTGACTTTC. The chain joins TRBV14 to TRBJ2-6; TRBD1 aligns across 7 bases. The CDR3 extends over 18 amino acids. Germline V gives CDR1 SGHDN, CDR2 FVKESK.

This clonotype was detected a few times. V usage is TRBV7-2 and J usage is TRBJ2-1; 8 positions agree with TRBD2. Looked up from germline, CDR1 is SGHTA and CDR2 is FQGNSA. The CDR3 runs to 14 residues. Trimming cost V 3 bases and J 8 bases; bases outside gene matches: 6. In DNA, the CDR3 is TGTGCCAGCAGCTTGGGCGGGGGGATCGATGAGCAGTTCTTC. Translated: CASSLGGGIDEQFF.

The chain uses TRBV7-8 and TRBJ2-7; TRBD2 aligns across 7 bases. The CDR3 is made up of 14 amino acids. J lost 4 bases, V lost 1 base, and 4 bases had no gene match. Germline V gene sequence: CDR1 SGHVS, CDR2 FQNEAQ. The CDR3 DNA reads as TGTGCCAGCAGCTTAGTGCTGGGGGGGTACGAGCAGTACTTC. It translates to CASSLVLGGYEQYF.

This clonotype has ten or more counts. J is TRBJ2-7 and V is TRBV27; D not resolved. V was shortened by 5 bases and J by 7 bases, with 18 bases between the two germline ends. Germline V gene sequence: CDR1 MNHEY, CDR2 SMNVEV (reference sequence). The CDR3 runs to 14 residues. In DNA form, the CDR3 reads TGTGCCAGCAGTCCCTCTCACCTGATTATAGAGCAGTACTTC. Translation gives CASSPSHLIIEQYF.

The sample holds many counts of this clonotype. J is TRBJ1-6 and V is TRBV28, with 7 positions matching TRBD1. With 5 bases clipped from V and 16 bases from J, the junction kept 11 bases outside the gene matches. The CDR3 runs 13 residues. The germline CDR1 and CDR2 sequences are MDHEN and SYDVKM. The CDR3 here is CASSHGSGQLLHF. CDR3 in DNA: TGTGCCAGCAGTCACGGATCGGGACAGCTACTCCACTTT.

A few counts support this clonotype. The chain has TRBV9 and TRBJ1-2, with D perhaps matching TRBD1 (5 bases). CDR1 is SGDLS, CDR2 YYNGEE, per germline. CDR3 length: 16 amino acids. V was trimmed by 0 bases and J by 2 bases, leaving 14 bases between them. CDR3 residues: CASSVGRAGINYGYTF. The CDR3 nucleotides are TGTGCCAGCAGCGTAGGAAGGGCAGGGATCAACTATGGCTACACCTTC.